This T cell receptor (beta chain) was profiled in a study of T cell repertoires in cytomegalovirus infection. Study in general: It was recently identified HLA-C-restricted and well-studied HLA-B-restricted CMV epitopes that the study used.

As for this clonotype: Its antigen is as yet unknown. Relative to the germline gene, one junction end is altered; a read error may explain this.

General study results and limits: Cumulative public TCR beta family frequency identified carriers of CMV plus the relevant HLA. There were HLA-C-restricted CMV-specific TCR beta clonotypes dominating the ex vivo response.

TCRdb processed the reads anew with MiXCR; each CDR3 protein has one entry. The data contain tens of thousands of distinct CDR3 sequences, approximately 46% of them singletons. The TCR was taken from a human donor in good health (CMV status not recorded). Some clones in this sample may be carry-over from other donors' samples. This material consisted of CD8+ T cells from cultured PBMCs, taken from culture after CMV antigen stimulation.

CDR3 region: CASSLAADNEQFF. For the CDR3, the DNA is TGTGCCAGCAGCCTAGCAGCGGACAATGAGCAGTTCTTC. The chain uses TRBV7-9 and TRBJ2-1; the D gene is possibly TRBD2 (5 bases). The CDR3 extends over 13 amino acids. Germline assignment: CDR1 SEHNR and CDR2 FQNEAQ (reference sequence).